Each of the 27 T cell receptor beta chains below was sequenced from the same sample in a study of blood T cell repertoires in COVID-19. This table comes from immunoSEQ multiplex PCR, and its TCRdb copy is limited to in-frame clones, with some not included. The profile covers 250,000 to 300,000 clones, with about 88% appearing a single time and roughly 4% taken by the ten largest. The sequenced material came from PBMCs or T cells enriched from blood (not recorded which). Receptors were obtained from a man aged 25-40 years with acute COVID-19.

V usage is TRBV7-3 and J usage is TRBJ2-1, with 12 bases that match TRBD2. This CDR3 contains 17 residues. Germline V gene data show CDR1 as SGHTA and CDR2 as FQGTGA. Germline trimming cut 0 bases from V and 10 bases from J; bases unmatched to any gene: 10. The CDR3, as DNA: TGTGCCAGCAGCTTAACAGGAGCTAGCGGGAGGGACGAGGAGCAGTTCTTC. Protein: CASSLTGASGRDEEQFF.

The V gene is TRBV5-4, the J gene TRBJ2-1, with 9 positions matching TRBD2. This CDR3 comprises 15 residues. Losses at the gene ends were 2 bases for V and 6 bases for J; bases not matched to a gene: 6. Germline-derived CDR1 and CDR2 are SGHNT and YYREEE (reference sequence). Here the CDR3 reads CASSFGGRAVNEQFF. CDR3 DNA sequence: TGTGCCAGCAGCTTTGGCGGGAGGGCCGTCAATGAGCAGTTCTTC.

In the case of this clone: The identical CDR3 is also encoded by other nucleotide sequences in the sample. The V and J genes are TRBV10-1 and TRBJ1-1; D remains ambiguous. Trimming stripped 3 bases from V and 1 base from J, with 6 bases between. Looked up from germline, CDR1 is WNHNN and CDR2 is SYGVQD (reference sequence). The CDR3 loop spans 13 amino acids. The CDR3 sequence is CASSEQQNTEAFF. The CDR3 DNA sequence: TGCGCCAGCAGTGAACAACAGAACACTGAAGCTTTCTTT.

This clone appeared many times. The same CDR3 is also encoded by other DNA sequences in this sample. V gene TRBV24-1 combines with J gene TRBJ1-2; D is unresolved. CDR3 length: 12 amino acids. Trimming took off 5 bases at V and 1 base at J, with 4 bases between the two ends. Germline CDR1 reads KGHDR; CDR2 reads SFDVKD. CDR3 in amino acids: CATSASNYGYTF. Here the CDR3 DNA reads TGTGCCACCAGTGCCAGTAACTATGGCTACACCTTC.

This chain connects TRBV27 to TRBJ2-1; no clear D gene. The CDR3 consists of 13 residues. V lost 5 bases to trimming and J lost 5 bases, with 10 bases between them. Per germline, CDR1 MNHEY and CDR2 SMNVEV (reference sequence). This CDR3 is CASSLPNNNEQFF. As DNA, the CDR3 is TGTGCCAGCAGTCTACCCAATAACAATGAGCAGTTCTTC.

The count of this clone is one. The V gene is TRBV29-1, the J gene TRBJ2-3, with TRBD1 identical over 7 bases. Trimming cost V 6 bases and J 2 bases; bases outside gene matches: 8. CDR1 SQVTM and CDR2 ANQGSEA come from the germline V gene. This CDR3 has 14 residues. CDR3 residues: CSVPKTGLTDTQYF. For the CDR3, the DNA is TGCAGCGTACCGAAGACAGGGCTCACAGATACGCAGTATTTT.

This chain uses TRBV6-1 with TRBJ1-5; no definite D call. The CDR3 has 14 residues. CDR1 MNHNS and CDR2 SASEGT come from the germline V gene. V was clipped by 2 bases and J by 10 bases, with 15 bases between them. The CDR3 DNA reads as TGTGCCAGCAGTGAACTCGGAGGGAATGAACCCCAGCATTTT. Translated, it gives CASSELGGNEPQHF.

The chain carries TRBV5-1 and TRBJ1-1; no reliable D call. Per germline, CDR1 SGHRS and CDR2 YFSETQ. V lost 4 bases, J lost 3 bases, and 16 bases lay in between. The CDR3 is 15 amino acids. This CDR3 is CASSLNLRADTEAFF. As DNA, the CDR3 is TGCGCCAGCAGCCTAAATTTAAGAGCGGACACTGAAGCTTTCTTT.

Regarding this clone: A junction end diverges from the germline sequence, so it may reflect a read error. CDR3 bases: TGTGCCAGCGACAAGGGGGCGGGTAACTCCTACAATGAGCAGTTCTTC. Amino acid sequence: CASDKGAGNSYNEQFF. The rearrangement links TRBV5-1 to TRBJ2-1, with 7 bases matching TRBD1. This CDR3 region has 16 residues. Germline lookup yields CDR1 SGHRS and CDR2 YFSETQ. Complete variable domain (other parts from reference TRBV5-1 and TRBJ2-1): KAGVTQTPRYLIKTRGQQVTLSCSPISGHRSVSWYQQTPGQGLQFLFEYFSETQRNKGNFPGRFSGRQFSNSRSEMNVSTLELGDSALYLCASDKGAGNSYNEQFFGPGTRLTVL.

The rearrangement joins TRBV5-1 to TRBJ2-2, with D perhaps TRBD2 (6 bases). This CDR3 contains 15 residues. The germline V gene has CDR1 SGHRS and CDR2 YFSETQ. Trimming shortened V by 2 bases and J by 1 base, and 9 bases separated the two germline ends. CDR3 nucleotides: TGCGCCAGCAGCTTTCTCGGGGGGAACACCGGGGAGCTGTTTTTT. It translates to CASSFLGGNTGELFF.

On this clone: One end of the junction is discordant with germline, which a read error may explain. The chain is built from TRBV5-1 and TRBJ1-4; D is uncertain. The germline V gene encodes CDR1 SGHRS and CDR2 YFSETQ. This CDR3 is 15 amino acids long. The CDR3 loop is CASSPRAGGGEKLFF. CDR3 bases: TGTGCCAGCAGCCCCCGGGCAGGCGGAGGAGAAAAACTGTTTTTT.

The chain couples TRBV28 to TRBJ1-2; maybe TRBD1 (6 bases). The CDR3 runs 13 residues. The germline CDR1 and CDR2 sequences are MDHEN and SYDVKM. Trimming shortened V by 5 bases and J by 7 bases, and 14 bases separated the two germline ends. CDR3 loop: CASSDRTAPGYTF. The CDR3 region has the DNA TGTGCCAGCAGTGACCGGACAGCTCCTGGCTACACCTTC.

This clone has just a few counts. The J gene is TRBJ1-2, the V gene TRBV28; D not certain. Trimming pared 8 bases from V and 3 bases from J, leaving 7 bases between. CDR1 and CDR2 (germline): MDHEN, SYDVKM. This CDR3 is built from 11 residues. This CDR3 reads CASGLDYGYTF. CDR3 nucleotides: TGTGCCAGCGGGCTCGACTATGGCTACACCTTC.

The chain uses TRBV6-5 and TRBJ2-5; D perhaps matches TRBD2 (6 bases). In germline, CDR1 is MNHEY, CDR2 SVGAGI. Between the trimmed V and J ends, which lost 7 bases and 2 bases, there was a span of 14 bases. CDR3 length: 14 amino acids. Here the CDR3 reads CASNPLGGQETQYF. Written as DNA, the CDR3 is TGTGCCAGCAACCCCCTGGGGGGACAAGAGACCCAGTACTTC.

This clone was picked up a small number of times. CDR3 nucleotides: TGTGCCAGCAGTCCCCCTGGCAGGGCGATCACTGAAGCTTTCTTT. Protein sequence: CASSPPGRAITEAFF. The J gene is TRBJ1-1, the V gene TRBV28, with a possible D match to TRBD1 (5 bases). V was trimmed by 5 bases and J by 4 bases, leaving 17 bases between them. This CDR3 is built from 15 residues. Germline V gives CDR1 MDHEN, CDR2 SYDVKM.

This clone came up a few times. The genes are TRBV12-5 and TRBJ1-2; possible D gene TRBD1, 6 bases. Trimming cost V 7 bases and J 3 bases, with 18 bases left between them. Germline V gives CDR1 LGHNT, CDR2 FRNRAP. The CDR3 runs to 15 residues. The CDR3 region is CASVLSGGGDYGYTF. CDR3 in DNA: TGTGCTAGTGTCCTCTCCGGGGGGGGCGACTATGGCTACACCTTC.

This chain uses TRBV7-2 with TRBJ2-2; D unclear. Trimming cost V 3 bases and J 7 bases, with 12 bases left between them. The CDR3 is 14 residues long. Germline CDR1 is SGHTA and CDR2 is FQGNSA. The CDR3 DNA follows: TGTGCCAGCAGCTTCGACCGACGCGGCGGGGAGCTGTTTTTT. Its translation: CASSFDRRGGELFF.

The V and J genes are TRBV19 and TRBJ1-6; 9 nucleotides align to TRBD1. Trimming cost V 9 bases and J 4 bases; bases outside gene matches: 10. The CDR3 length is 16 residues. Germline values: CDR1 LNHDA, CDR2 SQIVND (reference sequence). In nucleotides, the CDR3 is TGTGCCAGCAGGCTCAGGGACAGGGTTTATAATTCACCCCTCCACTTT. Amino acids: CASRLRDRVYNSPLHF.

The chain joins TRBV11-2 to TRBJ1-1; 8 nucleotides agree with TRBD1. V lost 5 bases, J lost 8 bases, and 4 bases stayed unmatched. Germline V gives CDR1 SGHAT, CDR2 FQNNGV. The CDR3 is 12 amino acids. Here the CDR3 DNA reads TGTGCCAGCAGCACGGACAGGGTCGAAGCTTTCTTT. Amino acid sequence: CASSTDRVEAFF.

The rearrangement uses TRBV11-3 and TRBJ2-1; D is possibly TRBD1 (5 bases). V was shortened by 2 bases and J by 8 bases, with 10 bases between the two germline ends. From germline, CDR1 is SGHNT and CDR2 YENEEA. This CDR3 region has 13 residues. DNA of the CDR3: TGTGCCAGCAGCTTAACAGGCATGGATGAGCAGTTCTTC. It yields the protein CASSLTGMDEQFF. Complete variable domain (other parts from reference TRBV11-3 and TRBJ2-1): EAGVVQSPRYKIIEKKQPVAFWCNPISGHNTLYWYLQNLGQGPELLIRYENEEAVDDSQLPKDRFSAERLKGVDSTLKIQPAELGDSAVYLCASSLTGMDEQFFGPGTRLTVL.

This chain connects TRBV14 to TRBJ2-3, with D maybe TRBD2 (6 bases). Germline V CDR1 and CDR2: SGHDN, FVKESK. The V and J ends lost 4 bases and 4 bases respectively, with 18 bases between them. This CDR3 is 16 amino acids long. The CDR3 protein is CASSPSRRAHADTQYF. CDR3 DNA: TGTGCCAGCAGCCCGAGTCGGAGGGCCCACGCAGATACGCAGTATTTT.

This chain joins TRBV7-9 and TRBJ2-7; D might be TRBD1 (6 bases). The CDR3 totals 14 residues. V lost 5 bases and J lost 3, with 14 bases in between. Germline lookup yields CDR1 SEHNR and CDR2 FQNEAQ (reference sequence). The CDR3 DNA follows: TGTGCCAGCAGCCTGCCGGACAGCCTCTACGAGCAGTACGTC. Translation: CASSLPDSLYEQYV.

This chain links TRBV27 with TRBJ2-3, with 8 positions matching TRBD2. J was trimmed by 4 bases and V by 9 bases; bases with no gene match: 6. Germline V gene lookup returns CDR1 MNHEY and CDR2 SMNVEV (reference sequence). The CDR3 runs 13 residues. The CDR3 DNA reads TGTGCCAGTCGGGGGGGCCCCGCAGATACGCAGTATTTT. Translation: CASRGGPADTQYF.

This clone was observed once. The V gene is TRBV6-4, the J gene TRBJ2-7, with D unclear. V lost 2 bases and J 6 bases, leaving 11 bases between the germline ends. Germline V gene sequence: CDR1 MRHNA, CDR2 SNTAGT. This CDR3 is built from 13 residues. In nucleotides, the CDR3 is TGTGCCAGCAGTGACGAGCCTAGGTTCGAGCAGTACGTC. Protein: CASSDEPRFEQYV.

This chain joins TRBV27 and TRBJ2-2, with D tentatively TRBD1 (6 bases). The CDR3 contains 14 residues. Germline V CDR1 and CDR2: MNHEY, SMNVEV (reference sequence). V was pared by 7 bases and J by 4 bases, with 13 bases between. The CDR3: CASIFRGGTGELFF. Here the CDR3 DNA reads TGTGCCAGCATTTTCAGGGGTGGCACCGGGGAGCTGTTTTTT.

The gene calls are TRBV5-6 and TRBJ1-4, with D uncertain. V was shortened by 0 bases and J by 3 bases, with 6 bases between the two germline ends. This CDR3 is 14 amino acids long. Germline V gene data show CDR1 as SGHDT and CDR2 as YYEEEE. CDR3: CASSLERANEKLFF. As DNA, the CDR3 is TGTGCCAGCAGCTTGGAAAGAGCTAATGAAAAACTGTTTTTT.

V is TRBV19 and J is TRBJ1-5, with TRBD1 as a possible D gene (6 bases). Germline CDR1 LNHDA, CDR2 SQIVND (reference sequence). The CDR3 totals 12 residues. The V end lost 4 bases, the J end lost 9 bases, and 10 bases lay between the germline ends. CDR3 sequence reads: CASSTRGSPQHF. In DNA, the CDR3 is TGTGCCAGTAGTACCAGGGGTTCGCCCCAGCATTTT.